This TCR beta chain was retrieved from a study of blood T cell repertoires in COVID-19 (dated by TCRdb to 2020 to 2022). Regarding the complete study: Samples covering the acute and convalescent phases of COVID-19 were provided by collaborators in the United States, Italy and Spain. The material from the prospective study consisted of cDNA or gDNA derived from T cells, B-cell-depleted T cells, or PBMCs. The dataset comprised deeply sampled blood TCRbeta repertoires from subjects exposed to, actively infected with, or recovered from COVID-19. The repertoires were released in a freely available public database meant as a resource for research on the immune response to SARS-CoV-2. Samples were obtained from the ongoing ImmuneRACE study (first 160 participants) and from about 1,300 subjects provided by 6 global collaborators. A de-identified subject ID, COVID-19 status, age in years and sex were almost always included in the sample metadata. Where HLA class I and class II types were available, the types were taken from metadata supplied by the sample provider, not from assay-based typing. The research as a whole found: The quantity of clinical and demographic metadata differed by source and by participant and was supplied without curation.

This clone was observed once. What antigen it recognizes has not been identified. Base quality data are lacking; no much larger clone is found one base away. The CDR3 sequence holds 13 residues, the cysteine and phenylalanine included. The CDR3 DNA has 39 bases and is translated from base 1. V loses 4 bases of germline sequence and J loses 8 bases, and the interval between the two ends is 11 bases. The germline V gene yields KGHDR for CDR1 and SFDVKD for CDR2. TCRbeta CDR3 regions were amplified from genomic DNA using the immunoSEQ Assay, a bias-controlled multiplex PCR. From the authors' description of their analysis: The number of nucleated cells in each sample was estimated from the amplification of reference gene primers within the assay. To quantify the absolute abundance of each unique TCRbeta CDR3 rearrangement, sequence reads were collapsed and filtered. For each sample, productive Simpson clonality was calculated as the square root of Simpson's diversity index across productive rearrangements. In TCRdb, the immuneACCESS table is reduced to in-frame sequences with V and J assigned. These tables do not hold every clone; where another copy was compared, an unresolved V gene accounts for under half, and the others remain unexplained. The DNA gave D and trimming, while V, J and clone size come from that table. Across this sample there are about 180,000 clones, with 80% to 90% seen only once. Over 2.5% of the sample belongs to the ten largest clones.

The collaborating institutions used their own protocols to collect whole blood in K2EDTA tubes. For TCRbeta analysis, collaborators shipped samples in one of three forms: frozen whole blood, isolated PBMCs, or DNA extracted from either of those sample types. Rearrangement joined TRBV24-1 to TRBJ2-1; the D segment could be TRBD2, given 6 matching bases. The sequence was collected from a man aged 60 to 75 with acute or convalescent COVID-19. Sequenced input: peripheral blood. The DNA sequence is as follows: TGTGCCACCAGTGACTCGACTAGTTATGAGCAGTTCTTC. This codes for CATSDSTSYEQFF.